These T cell receptor beta chains were read from a single sample in a study of blood T cell repertoires in COVID-19. The table came from immunoSEQ multiplex PCR; TCRdb's copy has only in-frame clones and leaves some out. The data show 200,000 or so clones, 80% to 85% seen once. The sample was peripheral blood. The receptor source for this set is a woman aged 55-75 years with acute or convalescent COVID-19. Each CDR3 is given with its conserved first and last residue. D genes are given only for firm matches. Clone size appears in some rows only: once, few, many, or a class for an expanded clone.

d_call clone_size j_call v_call cdr3_aa cdr3_nt
TRBD2 - TRBJ2-1 TRBV27 CASSPLAISYNEQFF TGTGCCAGCAGTCCACTAGCGATCTCCTACAATGAGCAGTTCTTC
- - TRBJ2-7 TRBV9 CASSVNPGTQHYEQYF TGTGCCAGCAGCGTCAACCCCGGGACTCAACACTACGAGCAGTACTTC
- - TRBJ1-1 TRBV7-2 CASSLYGKNTEAFF TGTGCCAGCAGCTTGTACGGTAAGAACACTGAAGCTTTCTTT
TRBD2 - TRBJ2-7 TRBV6-6 CASSSGTTYEQYF TGTGCCAGCAGCTCCGGGACTACCTACGAGCAGTACTTC
- once TRBJ1-1 TRBV5-1 CASSLGTQYSQNTEAFF TGCGCCAGCAGCTTGGGGACACAATACAGCCAGAACACTGAAGCTTTCTTT
TRBD1 few TRBJ1-5 TRBV2 CASSENRGVNQPQHF TGTGCCAGCAGTGAAAACAGGGGGGTCAATCAGCCCCAGCATTTT
- once TRBJ2-3 TRBV4-1 CASSQVSGAITDTQYF TGCGCCAGCAGCCAAGTCTCAGGGGCGATCACAGATACGCAGTATTTT
- once TRBJ1-2 TRBV2 CASSDRRNGYTF TGTGCCAGCAGTGATAGAAGAAATGGCTACACCTTC
TRBD1 - TRBJ2-2 TRBV15 CATSPGQGKTGELFF TGTGCCACCAGCCCGGGACAGGGTAAAACCGGGGAGCTGTTTTTT
TRBD1 - TRBJ1-5 TRBV18 CASSPPSQGQGYQPQHF TGTGCCAGCTCCCCACCCTCCCAAGGACAGGGGTATCAGCCCCAGCATTTT